The subject of this entry is one TCR beta chain. These data are taken from a study of blood T cell repertoires in COVID-19. Study context: The origin of the acute and convalescent COVID-19 samples was the United States, Italy and Spain.

In the original processing: Amplification of reference gene primers provided the estimated nucleated cell counts. Only in-frame clones appear in the TCRdb table, and some are missing; sequencing was by immunoSEQ multiplex PCR. The DNA was the basis for D and trimming; V, J and clone size are from that table. The data show about 220,000 clones, around four fifths seen once. The length of the CDR3 is 17 residues. Unmatched junction bases numbered 12, after V lost 2 bases and J lost 3 bases. Germline loops: CDR1 MNHEY, CDR2 SMNVEV (reference sequence). The sequence was collected from a woman in her 70s with COVID-19, enrolled during active disease. V and J are TRBV27 and TRBJ2-7, with 8 bases matching TRBD2. The specimen was peripheral blood. The CDR3 nucleotides read TGTGCCAGCAGTTTAAGGGGACCGGGACTAGATCTCTACGAGCAGTACTTC. Translation: CASSLRGPGLDLYEQYF.